The source of this T cell receptor (beta chain) is a study of cytomegalovirus exposure and HLA in healthy donors. Study in general: HLA-typed donors contributed 65 million to 85 million unique TCRs, which were held in an early data release.

There are a few counts of this clone. What it binds is not known. Study outcomes and limitations: Per published reports, the classifier diagnosed cytomegalovirus status with high specificity and sensitivity. Among the most significant clusters, several appeared linked to common viral pathogens in a later analysis. Per a prior analysis, the majority of TCR beta V segments were productive roughly 87% or roughly 30% of the time.

The PCR employed 60 Vbeta primers together with 13 Jbeta primers. TCRdb's copy holds only in-frame clones and misses some; the assay was immunoSEQ multiplex PCR. In the table there are over 75,000 clones, about 70% of which are singletons. Source material: PBMCs. This TCR derives from a man aged 25-45 years in good health and CMV-seronegative.

CDR3 region: CASSIGPGQGFYTF. The CDR3 region has the DNA TGTGCCAGTAGTATAGGGCCGGGACAGGGTTTCTACACCTTC. This chain uses TRBV19 with TRBJ1-2, with 9 bases matching TRBD1. J lost 10 bases, V lost 1 base, and 7 bases had no gene match. Germline values: CDR1 LNHDA, CDR2 SQIVND (reference sequence). This CDR3 region has 14 residues. The full variable domain, in which reference TRBV19 and TRBJ1-2 provide the parts outside the CDR3, is DGGITQSPKYLFRKEGQNVTLSCEQNLNHDAMYWYRQDPGQGLRLIYYSQIVNDFQKGDIAEGYSVSREKKESFPLTVTSAQKNPTAFYLCASSIGPGQGFYTFGSGTRLTVV.